This T cell receptor (beta chain) appears in the sequencing data of a study of T cell responses to AZD1222 COVID-19 vaccine. Some clones are missing from TCRdb's copy, which holds only in-frame ones; the method was immunoSEQ multiplex PCR. The repertoire consists of about 140,000 clones, with 85% to 90% occurring once and the leading ten covering about 1.5%. The CDR3 sequence is 13 residues long. Germline V gene data show CDR1 as KGHSH and CDR2 as LQKENI. The V gene lost 3 bases and the J gene lost 2 bases, with 8 bases spanning the gap. The chain recombines TRBV18 with TRBJ2-7; D tentatively fits TRBD1 or TRBD2 (5 bases each). Sequencing used peripheral blood, obtained on day 0 of AZD1222 vaccination. This TCR derives from an adult in good health. CDR3: CASSPGRTYEQYF. In DNA, the CDR3 is TGTGCCAGCTCACCGGGACGCACCTACGAGCAGTACTTC.